This T cell receptor beta chain was identified during a study of blood T cell repertoires in COVID-19. Background on the study: Sources were T cells, B-cell-depleted T cells, or PBMCs; the material itself was cDNA or gDNA.

Sequencing was performed with immunoSEQ multiplex PCR; in TCRdb, only in-frame clones are kept and a portion is missing. The table records 150,000 to 200,000 clones, approximately 90% of them present only once. From germline, CDR1 is SGHVS and CDR2 FQNEAQ. Between the trimmed V and J ends, which lost 2 bases and 1 base, there was a span of 14 bases. The CDR3 loop spans 16 amino acids. The gene calls are TRBV7-8 and TRBJ1-1; D perhaps matches TRBD1 (5 bases). Sequencing was performed on peripheral blood. The sequence derives from a man aged 35-49 years with active or convalescent COVID-19. The CDR3 spells CASSLFRGGTNTEAFF. The CDR3 DNA follows: TGTGCCAGCAGCTTATTTCGTGGCGGGACGAACACTGAAGCTTTCTTT.